What follows are 19 T cell receptor beta chains derived from one specimen sequenced in a study of T cell responses to AZD1222 COVID-19 vaccine. The repertoire was sequenced with immunoSEQ multiplex PCR; TCRdb's copy has only in-frame clones and lacks some. Among around 140,000 clones listed, 85% to 95% were seen once. The material was peripheral blood, obtained after recovery from COVID-19. The receptors originated from an adult who had recovered from COVID-19.

CDR3 nucleotides: TGTGCCAGCAGTTTAGGGGGACATTATAACTATGGCTACACCTTC. The encoded protein is CASSLGGHYNYGYTF. This chain links TRBV27 with TRBJ1-2; perhaps TRBD1 as D (6 bases). Per the germline V gene, CDR1 is MNHEY and CDR2 is SMNVEV (reference sequence). V gave up 2 bases and J gave up 1 base, with 11 bases separating them. This CDR3 is 15 amino acids long.

The chain carries TRBV6-5 and TRBJ2-7; the match to TRBD1 covers 7 bases. CDR1 is MNHEY and CDR2 is SVGAGI in the germline V gene. This CDR3 comprises 13 residues. The V gene end was trimmed by 5 bases and the J gene end by 4 bases; junction bases not matched to a gene: 5. CDR3 region: CASSRDRQYEQYF. The CDR3 DNA sequence: TGTGCCAGCAGTAGGGACAGACAATACGAGCAGTACTTC.

The J gene is TRBJ2-7, the V gene TRBV27; 14 nucleotides match TRBD2. Germline assignment: CDR1 MNHEY and CDR2 SMNVEV (reference sequence). The junction had 5 bases not matched to a gene; V was cut back by 4 bases and J by 3 bases. This CDR3 has 16 residues. The CDR3 nucleotides are TGTGCCAGCAGTTCCCCTGGGACTAGCGGGAGCTACGAGCAGTACTTC. This translates into CASSSPGTSGSYEQYF.

The table lists this clone with a count of one. The CDR3 reads CASRVQGGFEYEQYF. The DNA of the CDR3 is TGTGCCAGCAGAGTACAGGGGGGCTTTGAGTACGAGCAGTACTTC. The genes are TRBV6-5 and TRBJ2-7, with 8 bases fitting TRBD1. V dropped 6 bases and J dropped 4; count of bases not matched to a gene: 11. Germline V lookup: CDR1 MNHEY, CDR2 SVGAGI. CDR3 length: 15 residues.

The chain carries TRBV28 and TRBJ1-5; TRBD1 is a possible D gene (5 bases). Deletions cut 8 bases from V and 2 bases from J, with 7 bases between. This CDR3 is built from 12 residues. Looked up from germline, CDR1 is MDHEN and CDR2 is SYDVKM. CDR3 sequence (DNA): TGTGCCAGCCAGGGTCGCAATCAGCCCCAGCATTTT. Protein sequence: CASQGRNQPQHF.

This chain connects TRBV7-9 to TRBJ1-1, with D unresolved. V was cut by 5 bases and J by 7 bases, with 8 bases left in between. CDR1 and CDR2 from the germline V gene are SEHNR and FQNEAQ (reference sequence). This CDR3 spans 11 amino acids. In nucleotides, the CDR3 is TGTGCCAGCAGCATGGGATTTGAAGCTTTCTTT. Translated: CASSMGFEAFF.

This sequence joins TRBV6-1 and TRBJ2-7, with D possibly being TRBD1 (7 bases). V was pared by 1 base and J by 3 bases, with 13 bases between. The germline gives CDR1 MNHNS, CDR2 SASEGT. This CDR3 has 15 residues. As DNA, the CDR3 is TGTGCCAGCAGTGAAGGGAGGGGGCCAAACTACGAGCAGTACTTC. This sequence encodes CASSEGRGPNYEQYF.

This chain connects TRBV28 to TRBJ2-3, with a possible D match to TRBD2 (6 bases). This CDR3 has 15 amino acids. V gave up 8 bases and J gave up 1 base, with 16 bases separating them. CDR1 is MDHEN, CDR2 SYDVKM, per germline. The CDR3 protein is CASRRAGKGTDTQYF. The DNA for the CDR3 is TGTGCCAGCCGGAGAGCGGGTAAAGGCACAGATACGCAGTATTTT.

The chain is built from TRBV6-6 and TRBJ2-1, with 7 bases fitting TRBD2. There are 13 residues in the CDR3. The germline V gene encodes CDR1 MNHNY and CDR2 SVGAGI (reference sequence). Germline trimming cut 8 bases from V and 14 bases from J; bases unmatched to any gene: 15. The CDR3 nucleotides are TGTGCCAGCTGGGGGGGGTCCGTTCACGTTAAGTTCTTC. Translating gives CASWGGSVHVKFF.

The chain employs TRBV2 and TRBJ2-7; TRBD1 aligns across 7 bases. The length of the CDR3 is 15 residues. Germline trimming cut 0 bases from V and 3 bases from J; bases unmatched to any gene: 5. The germline V gene has CDR1 SNHLY and CDR2 FYNNEI. This chain's CDR3 is CASSEAGRQGYEQYF. The CDR3 bases are TGTGCCAGCAGTGAAGCGGGGCGACAGGGCTACGAGCAGTACTTC.

The V gene is TRBV5-1, the J gene TRBJ2-2, with 8 bases that match TRBD2. After removal of 5 bases from V and 2 bases from J, the junction contained 8 bases not matched to a gene. CDR3 length: 16 amino acids. Per the germline V gene, CDR1 is SGHRS and CDR2 is YFSETQ. The DNA of the CDR3 is TGCGCCAGCAGTTCTACCGGGAGGGCCAACACCGGGGAGCTGTTTTTT. Translating gives CASSSTGRANTGELFF.

The chain recombines TRBV3-1 (or the pseudogene TRBV3-2) with TRBJ2-6, with TRBD1 identical over 9 bases. The CDR3 extends over 18 amino acids. Trimming at V came to 5 bases and at J to 0 bases, leaving 8 bases not matched to a gene. Germline V gene lookup returns CDR1 LGHDT and CDR2 YNNKEL (reference sequence). The CDR3 DNA is TGTGCCAGCAGCTTTCCGGGACAGGGCCCCTCTGGGGCCAACGTCCTGACTTTC. This sequence encodes CASSFPGQGPSGANVLTF.

The chain carries TRBV29-1 and TRBJ1-5; D not certain. The CDR3 extends over 14 amino acids. CDR1 is SQVTM, CDR2 ANQGSEA, per germline. Trimming took off 1 base at V and 0 bases at J, with 7 bases between the two ends. In nucleotides, the CDR3 is TGCAGCGTTGAAGTGGGAAATAGCAATCAGCCCCAGCATTTT. This translates into CSVEVGNSNQPQHF.

The chain combines TRBV6-2 or TRBV6-3 with TRBJ2-2, with 7 bases identical to TRBD1. The CDR3 has 15 residues. Germline loops: CDR1 MNHEY, CDR2 SVGEGT. V gave up 2 bases and J gave up 7 bases; unmatched junction bases: 7. CDR3 protein: CASSYRDRFIGELFF. The CDR3 DNA sequence: TGTGCCAGCAGTTACCGGGACAGATTCATCGGGGAGCTGTTTTTT.

V gene TRBV30 combines with J gene TRBJ1-4, with TRBD1 matching 7 bases. After removal of 3 bases from V and 11 bases from J, the junction contained 6 bases not matched to a gene. The CDR3 sequence is 12 residues long. Germline V CDR1 and CDR2: GTSNPN, SVGIG (reference sequence). The CDR3 here is CAWRIPGGKLFF. The CDR3 DNA is TGTGCCTGGAGAATACCAGGGGGGAAACTGTTTTTT.

The chain links TRBV6-1 to TRBJ1-1; no definite D call. The V end lost 3 bases, the J end lost 0 bases, and 11 bases lay between the germline ends. Germline V gene sequence: CDR1 MNHNS, CDR2 SASEGT. The CDR3 consists of 15 residues. The CDR3 region is CASSEGRYMNTEAFF. In nucleotides, the CDR3 is TGTGCCAGCAGTGAGGGTAGGTACATGAACACTGAAGCTTTCTTT.

This CDR3 reads CAWSAGGPYNEQFF. The CDR3 DNA reads TGTGCCTGGAGTGCGGGAGGGCCTTACAATGAGCAGTTCTTC. The chain couples TRBV30 to TRBJ2-1; 8 nucleotides agree with TRBD2. CDR1 is GTSNPN, CDR2 SVGIG, per germline (reference sequence). This CDR3 is 14 amino acids long. V lost 1 base and J lost 4; bases outside the gene matches: 3.

The CDR3 DNA follows: TGTGCCAGCAGCGTAGGGGGACAGGGGCGGAGCGGGGAGCTGTTTTTT. Translation gives CASSVGGQGRSGELFF. The V call is TRBV9, the J call TRBJ2-2, with 10 positions matching TRBD1. The CDR3 is 16 amino acids. Germline-derived CDR1 and CDR2 are SGDLS and YYNGEE. V was pared by 0 bases and J by 7 bases, with 6 bases of the junction left unmatched.

This chain links TRBV2 with TRBJ1-5; D gene unclear. Germline lookup yields CDR1 SNHLY and CDR2 FYNNEI. V lost 5 bases and J lost 0, with 5 bases in between. This CDR3 contains 13 residues. The DNA of the CDR3 is TGTGCCAGCAGTCAAGATAGCAATCAGCCCCAGCATTTT. It yields the protein CASSQDSNQPQHF.